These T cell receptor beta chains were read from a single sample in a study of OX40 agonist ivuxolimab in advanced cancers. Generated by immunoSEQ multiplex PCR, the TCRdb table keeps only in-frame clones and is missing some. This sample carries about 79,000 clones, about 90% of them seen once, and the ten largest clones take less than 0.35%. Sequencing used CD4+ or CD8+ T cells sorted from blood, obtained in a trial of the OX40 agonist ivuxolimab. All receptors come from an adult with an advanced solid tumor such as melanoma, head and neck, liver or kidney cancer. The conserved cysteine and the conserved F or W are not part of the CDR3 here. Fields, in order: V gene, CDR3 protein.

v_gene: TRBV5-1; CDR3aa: ASSHQGATDNEQF
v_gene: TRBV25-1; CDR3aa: ASSPSRTGDLYGYT
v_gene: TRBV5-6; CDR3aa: ASSLGLAGNTDTQY
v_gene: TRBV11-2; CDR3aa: ASGRVVYNEQF
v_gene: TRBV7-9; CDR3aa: ASSLMGQGQNEKLF
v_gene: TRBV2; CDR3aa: ASSFSEIPNQPQH
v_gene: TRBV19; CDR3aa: ASRGTGFSYGYT
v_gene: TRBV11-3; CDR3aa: ASSRQINTEAF
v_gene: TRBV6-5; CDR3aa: ASSLDMNTEAF
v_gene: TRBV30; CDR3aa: AWSGQGDNEKLF
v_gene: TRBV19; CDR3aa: ASSIVEGRRNTEAF
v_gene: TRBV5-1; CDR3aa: ASSLIGSGELF
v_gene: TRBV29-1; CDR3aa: SAEVGSGANVLT
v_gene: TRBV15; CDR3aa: ATSRGGLNTGELF
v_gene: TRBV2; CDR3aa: ASKGAYGYT
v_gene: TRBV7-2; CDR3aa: ASSFGGESQPQH
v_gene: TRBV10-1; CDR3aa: ASSPNWNTGELF
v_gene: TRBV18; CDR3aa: ASSQGLMNTGELF
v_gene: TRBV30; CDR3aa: AWNGGRGSYEQY
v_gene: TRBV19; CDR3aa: ASSGTGGNQPQH
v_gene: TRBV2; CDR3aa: ASSDAGGLSGFHEQF
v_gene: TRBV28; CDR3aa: ASNNPLRRREGTDTQY
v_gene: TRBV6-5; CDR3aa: ASSYGGTGNTEAF
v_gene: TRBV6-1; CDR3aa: ASSGARGAF
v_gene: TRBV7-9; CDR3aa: ASSGTGTGELGQY
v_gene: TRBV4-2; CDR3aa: ASSQGWGETQANYGYT
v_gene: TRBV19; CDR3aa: ASSPQGGIETQY
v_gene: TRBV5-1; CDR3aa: ASSLSQGTHFEAF
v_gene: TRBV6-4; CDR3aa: ASSVRPSGGAVNEQF
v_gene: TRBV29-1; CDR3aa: SAQPGAGGTEAF
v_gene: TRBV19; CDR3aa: ASSTRWTSESTDTQY
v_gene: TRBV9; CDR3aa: ASSGPGPPLH
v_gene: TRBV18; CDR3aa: ASHGTEQFPGANVLT
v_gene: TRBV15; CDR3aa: ATSRLGPPSSYNEQF
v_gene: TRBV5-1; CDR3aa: ASSRSRATYEQY
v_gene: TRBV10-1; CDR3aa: ASSPREQY
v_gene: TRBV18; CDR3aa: ASSPGPRDSPLH
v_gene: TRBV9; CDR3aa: ASSEGQGAQPQH
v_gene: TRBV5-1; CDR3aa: ASSLVAGSGNTIY
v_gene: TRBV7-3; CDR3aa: ASSFEGSTEAF
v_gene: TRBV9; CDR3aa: ASKGAMNTEAF
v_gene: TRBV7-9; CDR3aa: ASSSQRGTNYGYT
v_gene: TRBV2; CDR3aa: ASGNSGELF
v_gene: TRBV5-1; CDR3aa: ASSALPGGQETQY
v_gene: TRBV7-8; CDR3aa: ASSLARSSGGQETQY
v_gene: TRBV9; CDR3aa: ASSVEQGSNPGLYT
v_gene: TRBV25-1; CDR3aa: ASSERRENTEAF
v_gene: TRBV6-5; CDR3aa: ASSSTTGGTEAF
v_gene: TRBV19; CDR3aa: ASLNDRGYGYT
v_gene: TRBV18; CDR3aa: ASSPPTTSRAF
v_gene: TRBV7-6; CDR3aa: ASSSTDTQY
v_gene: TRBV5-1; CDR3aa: ASSLLKGSMVAGANVLT
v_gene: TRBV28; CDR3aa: ASSFATGLSYNEQF
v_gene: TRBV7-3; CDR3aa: ASSPGALGDGELF
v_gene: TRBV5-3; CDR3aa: AREGPRNQPQH
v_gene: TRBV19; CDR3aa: ASSMGTSGINEQF
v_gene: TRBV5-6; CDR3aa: ASSWGQETQY
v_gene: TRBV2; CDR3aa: ASGRGITNEKLF